These T cell receptor beta chains were read from a single sample in a study of T cell responses to AZD1222 COVID-19 vaccine. Only in-frame clones appear in the TCRdb table, and some are missing; sequencing was by immunoSEQ multiplex PCR. The sample has 90,000 to 120,000 clones, around 90% seen once. The sequenced sample was peripheral blood, obtained on day 0 of AZD1222 vaccination. The receptors come from an adult in good health. Each CDR3 is given with its conserved first and last residue.

v_call cdr3_length cdr3_aa
TRBV2 11 CASDQGAEAFF
TRBV6-6 15 CASSLKGLMNTEAFF
TRBV6-5 14 CASSPPGRQGEAFF
TRBV18 12 CASSPMGNEQFF
TRBV21-1 16 CASSPTGRYSNQPQHF
TRBV9 14 CASSLAVQGTEAFF
TRBV9 14 CASGRTRGNFEQYF
TRBV4-1 17 CASSHGTFYSYNSPLHF
TRBV30 16 CAWSGRQGTYNSPLHF
TRBV19 13 CASSIPQKAEAFF
TRBV6-1 15 CASSEIIGRNTEAFF
TRBV2 13 CASSEIGTGKQYF
TRBV14 14 CASSQVKTGDTQYF
TRBV12-3/TRBV12-4 11 CASSFVSEAFF
TRBV7-2 15 CASSLGLAGGYEQFF
TRBV18 15 CASSPTGGSTNGYTF
TRBV6-4 16 CASSDNGGQGTDTQYF
TRBV2 14 CASTRDRPNYGYTF
TRBV7-3 15 CASSQIIVDRNEQFF
TRBV3-1/TRBV3-2 15 CASSLRTGGLYGYTF
TRBV19 15 CASSIPGTGGLEQYF
TRBV3-1/TRBV3-2 15 CASSRGTGPNQPQHF
TRBV15 13 CATSNWGPDTQYF
TRBV30 14 CAWSVSGTYYGYTF
TRBV5-1 15 CASSLGGSGTDTQYF
TRBV7-9 14 CASSWGQGGEKLFF
TRBV30 13 CAWSAVVNTEAFF